The rows below give T cell receptor beta chains drawn from one sample of a study of blood T cell repertoires in COVID-19. Measured with immunoSEQ multiplex PCR; TCRdb has only the in-frame clones, and not every one. In the table there are about 200,000 clones, 75% to 90% of which are singletons. The sequenced sample was PBMCs or T cells enriched from blood (not recorded which). The receptors originated from a woman aged 25 to 45 who had recovered from COVID-19. Both conserved end residues are part of each CDR3. D genes are given only for firm matches. Not every row has a clone size; where given, it reads once, few, many or a size class.

J,size,V,D,DNA,CDR3
TRBJ1-2,-,TRBV19,-,TGTGCCAGTAGTGCCCGGACAGCTCTCCCCTACACCTTC,CASSARTALPYTF
TRBJ2-5,-,TRBV10-3,TRBD2,TGTGCCATCAGTACTGGACTAGCGGGGGGCCAAGAGACCCAGTACTTC,CAISTGLAGGQETQYF
TRBJ2-1,-,TRBV7-6,TRBD1,TGTGCCAGCAGCTTAGGGACAGGTCTCGTCAATGAGCAGTTCTTC,CASSLGTGLVNEQFF
TRBJ2-2,-,TRBV29-1,-,TGCAGCGTTGTTCAGGGGCGGTTAAACACCGGGGAGCTGTTTTTT,CSVVQGRLNTGELFF
TRBJ2-7,-,TRBV7-9,TRBD2,TGTGCCAGCAGCAAACCGGGACTAGCCACCGAGCAGTACTTC,CASSKPGLATEQYF
TRBJ2-2,-,TRBV28,-,TGTGCCAGCACAGGAGGGAGGTTCGACACCGGGGAGCTGTTTTTT,CASTGGRFDTGELFF
TRBJ1-1,-,TRBV5-5,-,TGTGCCAGCACCGAAACAGGGTCAACCACTGAAGCTTTCTTT,CASTETGSTTEAFF
TRBJ2-3,-,TRBV7-2,-,TGTGCCAGCAGCTTAGGGCAGGTCCCTTTCGCAGATACGCAGTATTTT,CASSLGQVPFADTQYF
TRBJ1-5,once,TRBV5-4,-,TGTGCCAGCAGCTTGGGACCGCTTGGGGCTAGCAATCAGCCCCAGCATTTT,CASSLGPLGASNQPQHF
TRBJ1-1,-,TRBV19,-,TGTGCCAGTAACACACCTTTGAACACTGAAGCTTTCTTT,CASNTPLNTEAFF
TRBJ1-1,-,TRBV5-8,-,TGTGCCAGCAGCACCGACAGGCGTGGGACTGAAGCTTTCTTT,CASSTDRRGTEAFF
TRBJ1-5,-,TRBV29-1,-,TGCAGCGTTGAAGTTATTGAGGGTTCGAGCCAGCCCCAGCATTTT,CSVEVIEGSSQPQHF
TRBJ1-1,-,TRBV27,-,TGTGCCAGCAGCCCCCTAGTGAACACTGAAGCTTTCTTT,CASSPLVNTEAFF
TRBJ1-2,once,TRBV19,TRBD1,TGTGCCAGTAGTATATTGGACAGGGATTGGGGCTACACCTTC,CASSILDRDWGYTF
TRBJ2-7,-,TRBV15,-,TGTGCCACCAGCAGTACGAGGGAGCAGTACTTC,CATSSTREQYF
TRBJ1-4,-,TRBV19,TRBD1,TGTGCCAGTAGTATTTCCGGTGCAGGGGGCGAAAAACTGTTTTTT,CASSISGAGGEKLFF
TRBJ1-2,-,TRBV2,-,TGTGCCAGCAGTGAAGGAAGGGGGTACAATGGCTACACCTTC,CASSEGRGYNGYTF
TRBJ1-3,-,TRBV5-4,TRBD1,TGTGCCAGCAGCTCAGACAGGGCTCGCGGAAACACCATATATTTT,CASSSDRARGNTIYF
TRBJ1-2,-,TRBV7-8,TRBD1,TGTGCCAGCAGCTCTAGGACAGGGGCCCTCTATGGCTACACCTTC,CASSSRTGALYGYTF
TRBJ2-3,-,TRBV24-1,-,TGTGCCACCGGTCAGGCTAGCACAGATACGCAGTATTTT,CATGQASTDTQYF
TRBJ2-1,-,TRBV9,TRBD2,TGTGCCAGCAGCCCCCGGGGGGGGGTGCGCAGCTCCTACAATGAGCAGTTCTTC,CASSPRGGVRSSYNEQFF
TRBJ2-5,-,TRBV7-2,TRBD2,TGTGCCAGCAGCCATTTGACTAGCGGGGTCCCATGGGGAGAGACCCAGTACTTC,CASSHLTSGVPWGETQYF
TRBJ1-2,-,TRBV7-3,-,TGTGCCAGCAGCTTAAACCCCGGGAGGGTTGGCTACACCTTC,CASSLNPGRVGYTF